This T cell receptor beta chain was observed in a study of OX40 agonist ivuxolimab in advanced cancers. Study-wide background: The study enrolled dose-escalation patients with hepatocellular carcinoma, melanoma, renal cell or head and neck cancer. Study-wide points: Clones of CD4+ and CD8+ blood T cells grew by week 6 at doses of 0.1 to 3.0 mg/kg.

With V trimmed by 4 bases and J by 6 bases, 5 bases remained unmatched. This CDR3 region has 13 residues. Germline CDR1 reads MNHEY; CDR2 reads SVGAGI. The method was immunoSEQ multiplex PCR; TCRdb's version includes in-frame clones alone and lacks a portion of them. There are roughly 150,000 clones in the sample; roughly 94% occur only once, and around 0.31% lies in the top ten. As to this clone: Its antigen remains unknown.

This chain joins TRBV6-5 and TRBJ2-7, with TRBD1 matching 8 bases. Material: CD4+ or CD8+ T cells sorted from blood, obtained in a trial of the OX40 agonist ivuxolimab. The receptor was derived from an adult with an advanced solid tumor such as melanoma, head and neck, liver or kidney cancer. CDR3 sequence: CASSSGQGGEQYF. DNA of the CDR3: TGTGCCAGCAGTTCCGGACAGGGCGGCGAGCAGTACTTC.